What follows is one T cell receptor (beta chain) and its context. The data stem from a study of CD8 T cells in ankylosing spondylitis. This CDR3 has 14 amino acids. V was pared by 8 bases and J by 1 base, with 15 bases between. Germline V CDR1 and CDR2: MDHEN, SYDVKM. In making TCR beta libraries, quantitative 5'-RACE with molecular barcodes was used. TCRdb reanalysed the 5' RACE reads using MiXCR and keeps one entry per CDR3 protein. The sample shows 250,000 to 350,000 distinct CDR3 sequences, around 19% of them seen only once. Sequenced: blood, either unsorted or a sorted T cell fraction (not recorded which). The chain combines TRBV28 with TRBJ2-7, with D unclear. This sequence originates from a male donor with ankylosing spondylitis or in good health (not recorded which). CDR3 DNA sequence: TGTGCCAGCGGTCCGGGCGTTGGATCCTACGAGCAGTACGTC. It encodes CASGPGVGSYEQYV.